This T cell receptor beta chain was profiled in a study of blood T cell repertoires in COVID-19. The data were produced by immunoSEQ multiplex PCR, yet TCRdb's version contains in-frame clones alone and is incomplete. The data show approximately 180,000 clones, roughly 84% seen once. Germline CDR1 reads SGHNT; CDR2 reads YYREEE (reference sequence). The CDR3 is 15 residues long. V was clipped by 4 bases and J by 6 bases; unmatched bases: 8. Material for sequencing was peripheral blood. The receptor was derived from a person aged 70 to 85 with COVID-19, enrolled during active disease. The rearrangement joins TRBV5-4 to TRBJ2-3, with 10 positions matching TRBD2. The CDR3 reads CASSPPGLAEDTQYF. The CDR3 DNA reads TGTGCCAGCAGCCCCCCCGGACTAGCGGAGGATACGCAGTATTTT.